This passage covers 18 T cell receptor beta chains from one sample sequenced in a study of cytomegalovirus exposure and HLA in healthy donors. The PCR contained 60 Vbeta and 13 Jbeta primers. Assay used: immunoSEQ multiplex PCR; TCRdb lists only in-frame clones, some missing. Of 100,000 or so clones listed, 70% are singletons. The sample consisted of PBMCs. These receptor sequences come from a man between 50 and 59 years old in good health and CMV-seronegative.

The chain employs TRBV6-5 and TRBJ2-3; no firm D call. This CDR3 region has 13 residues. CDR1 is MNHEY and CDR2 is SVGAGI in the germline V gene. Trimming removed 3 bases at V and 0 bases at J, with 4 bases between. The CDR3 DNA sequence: TGTGCCAGCAGTTATCATAGCACAGATACGCAGTATTTT. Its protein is CASSYHSTDTQYF.

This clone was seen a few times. The CDR3 region is CASSPPGHQVTF. CDR3 sequence (DNA): TGTGCCAGCAGCCCCCCTGGCCATCAAGTCACCTTC. V and J are TRBV7-8 and TRBJ1-2; D not resolved. The germline V and J ends were trimmed by 5 bases and 13 bases, with 17 bases remaining between them. CDR1 and CDR2 from the germline V gene are SGHVS and FQNEAQ. The CDR3 is 12 amino acids.

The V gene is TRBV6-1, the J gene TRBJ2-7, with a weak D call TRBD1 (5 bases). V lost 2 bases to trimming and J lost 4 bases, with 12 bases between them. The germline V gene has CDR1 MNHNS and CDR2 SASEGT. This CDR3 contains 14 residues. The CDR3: CASSEIGQGYEQYF. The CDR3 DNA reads TGTGCCAGCAGTGAAATCGGGCAGGGTTACGAGCAGTACTTC.

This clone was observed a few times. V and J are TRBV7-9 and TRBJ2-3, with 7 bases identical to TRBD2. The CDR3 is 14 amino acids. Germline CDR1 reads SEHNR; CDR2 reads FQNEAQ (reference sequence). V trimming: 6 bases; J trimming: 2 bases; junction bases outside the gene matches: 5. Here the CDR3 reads CASSTLAVTDTQYF. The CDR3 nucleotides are TGTGCCAGCAGTACCCTAGCGGTCACAGATACGCAGTATTTT.

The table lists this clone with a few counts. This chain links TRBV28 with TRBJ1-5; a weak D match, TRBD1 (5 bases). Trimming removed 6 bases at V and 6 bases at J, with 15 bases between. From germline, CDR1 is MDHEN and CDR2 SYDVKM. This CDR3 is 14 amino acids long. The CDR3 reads CASSKAGGLQPQHF. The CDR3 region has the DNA TGTGCCAGCAGCAAGGCGGGGGGTCTTCAGCCCCAGCATTTT.

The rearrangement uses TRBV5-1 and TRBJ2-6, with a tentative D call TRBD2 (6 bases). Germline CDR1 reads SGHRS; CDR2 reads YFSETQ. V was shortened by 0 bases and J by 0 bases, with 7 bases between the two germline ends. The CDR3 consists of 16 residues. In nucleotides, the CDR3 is TGCGCCAGCAGCTTGGGCGGGGTCTCTGGGGCCAACGTCCTGACTTTC. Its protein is CASSLGGVSGANVLTF.

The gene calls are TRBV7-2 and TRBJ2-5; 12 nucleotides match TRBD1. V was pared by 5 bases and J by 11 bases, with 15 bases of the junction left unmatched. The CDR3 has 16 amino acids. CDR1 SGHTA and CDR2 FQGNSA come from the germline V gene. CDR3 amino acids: CASSLTGTGGSWEQYF. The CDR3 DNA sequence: TGTGCCAGCAGCCTCACCGGGACAGGGGGCTCTTGGGAGCAGTACTTC.

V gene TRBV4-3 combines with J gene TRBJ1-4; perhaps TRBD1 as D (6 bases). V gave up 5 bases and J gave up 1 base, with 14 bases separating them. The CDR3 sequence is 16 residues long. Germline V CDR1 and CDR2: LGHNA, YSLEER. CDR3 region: CASSSGGGLTNEKLFF. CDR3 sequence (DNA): TGCGCCAGCAGCTCCGGGGGGGGCCTAACTAATGAAAAACTGTTTTTT.

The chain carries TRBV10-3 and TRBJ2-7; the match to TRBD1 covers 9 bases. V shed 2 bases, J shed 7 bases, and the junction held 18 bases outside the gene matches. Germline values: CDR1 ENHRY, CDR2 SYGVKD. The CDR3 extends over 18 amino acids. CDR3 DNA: TGTGCCATCAGTGAGCCGGACAGGGGACCCACCTTGATGGTTGAGCAGTACTTC. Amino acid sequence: CAISEPDRGPTLMVEQYF.

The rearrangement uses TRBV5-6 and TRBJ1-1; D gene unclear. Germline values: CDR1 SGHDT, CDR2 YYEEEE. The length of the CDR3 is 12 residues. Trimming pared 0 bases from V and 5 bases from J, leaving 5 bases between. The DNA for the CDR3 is TGTGCCAGCAGCTTGGGCAGGACTGAAGCTTTCTTT. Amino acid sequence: CASSLGRTEAFF.

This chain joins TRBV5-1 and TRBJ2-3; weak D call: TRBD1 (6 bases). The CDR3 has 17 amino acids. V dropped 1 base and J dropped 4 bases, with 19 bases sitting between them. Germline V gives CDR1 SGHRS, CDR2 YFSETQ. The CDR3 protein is CASSLSAQQGRADTQYF. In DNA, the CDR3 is TGCGCCAGCAGCTTGTCGGCCCAACAGGGTAGGGCAGATACGCAGTATTTT.

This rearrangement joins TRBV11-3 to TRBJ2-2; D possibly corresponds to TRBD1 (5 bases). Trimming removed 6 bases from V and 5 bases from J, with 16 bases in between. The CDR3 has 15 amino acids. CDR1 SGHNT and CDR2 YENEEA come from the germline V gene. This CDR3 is CASRDTLSRTGELFF. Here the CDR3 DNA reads TGTGCCAGCAGGGACACTCTCTCGAGGACCGGGGAGCTGTTTTTT.

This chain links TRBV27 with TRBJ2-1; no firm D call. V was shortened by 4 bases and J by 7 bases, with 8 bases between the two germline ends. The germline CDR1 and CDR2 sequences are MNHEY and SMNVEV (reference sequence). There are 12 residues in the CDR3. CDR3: CASSSVWNEQFF. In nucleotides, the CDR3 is TGTGCCAGCAGTTCGGTCTGGAATGAGCAGTTCTTC.

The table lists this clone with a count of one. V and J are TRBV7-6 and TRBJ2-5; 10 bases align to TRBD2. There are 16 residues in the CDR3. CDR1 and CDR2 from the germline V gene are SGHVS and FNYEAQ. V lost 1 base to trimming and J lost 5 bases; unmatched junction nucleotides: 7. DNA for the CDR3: TGTGCCAGCAGCTTAGGGCTAGCGGGAGTAGGGGAGACCCAGTACTTC. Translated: CASSLGLAGVGETQYF.

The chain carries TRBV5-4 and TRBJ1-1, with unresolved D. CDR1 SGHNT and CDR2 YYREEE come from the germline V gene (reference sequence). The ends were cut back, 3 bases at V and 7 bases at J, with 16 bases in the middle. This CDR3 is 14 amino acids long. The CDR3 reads CASSSGGRRDEAFF. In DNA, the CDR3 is TGTGCCAGCAGCTCCGGAGGTCGGAGGGATGAAGCTTTCTTT.

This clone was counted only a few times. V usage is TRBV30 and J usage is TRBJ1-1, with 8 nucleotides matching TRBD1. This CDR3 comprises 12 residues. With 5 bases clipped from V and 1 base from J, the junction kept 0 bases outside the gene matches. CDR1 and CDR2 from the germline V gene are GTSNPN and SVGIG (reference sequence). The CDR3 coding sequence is TGTGCCTGGGGGACAGGGAACACTGAAGCTTTCTTT. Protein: CAWGTGNTEAFF. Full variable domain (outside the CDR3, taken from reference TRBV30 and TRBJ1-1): SQTIHQWPATLVQPVGSPLSLECTVEGTSNPNLYWYRQAAGRGLQLLFYSVGIGQISSEVPQNLSASRPQDRQFILSSKKLLLSDSGFYLCAWGTGNTEAFFGQGTRLTVV.

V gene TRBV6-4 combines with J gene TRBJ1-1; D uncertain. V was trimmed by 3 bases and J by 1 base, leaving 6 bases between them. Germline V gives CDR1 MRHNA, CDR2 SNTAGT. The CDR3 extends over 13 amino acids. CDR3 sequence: CASSETGNTEAFF. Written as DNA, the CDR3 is TGTGCCAGCAGTGAAACGGGGAACACTGAAGCTTTCTTT.

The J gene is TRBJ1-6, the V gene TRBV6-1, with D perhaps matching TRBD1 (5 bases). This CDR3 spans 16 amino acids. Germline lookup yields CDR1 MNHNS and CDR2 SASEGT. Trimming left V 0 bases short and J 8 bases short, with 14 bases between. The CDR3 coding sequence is TGTGCCAGCAGTGAAGCCGTGGGGGGGGTCTATTCACCCCTCCACTTT. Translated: CASSEAVGGVYSPLHF.